What follows are 32 T cell receptor beta chains derived from one specimen sequenced in a study of CD8 T cells in ankylosing spondylitis listed by TCRdb under 2017. Which antigens these TCRs recognize remains unknown. Library preparation used 5' RACE. Sequenced on an Illumina HiSeq 2500. TCRdb itself trimmed the public reads at Q25 with fastp, ran MiXCR and retained productive beta chains. One record per CDR3 amino acid sequence lists the most common genes and DNA. Recorded for this sample are hundreds of thousands of distinct CDR3 sequences; 12% of them occurred a single time. The top ten clonotypes cover roughly 0.51% of the sample. Points the paper makes about the study in general: A TCR beta motif made up of several highly homologous amino acid variants appeared to be characteristic of blood from ankylosing spondylitis patients.

The sequenced sample consisted of blood, either unsorted or a sorted T cell fraction (not recorded which). The origin of the receptors is a male donor with ankylosing spondylitis.

This clonotype was recorded a few times. The chain recombines TRBV6-7 with TRBJ1-1; 7 bases agree with TRBD1. TRBV6-7 is placed among ORFs of uncertain function. V lost 8 bases to trimming and J lost 6 bases; unmatched junction nucleotides: 9. This CDR3 is built from 13 residues. CDR3 DNA sequence: TGTGCCAGCTCCCAGGGGGAGATGGCTGAAGCTTTCTTT. It translates to CASSQGEMAEAFF.

The J gene is TRBJ2-7, the V gene TRBV14; D is possibly TRBD2 (6 bases). The CDR3 loop spans 14 amino acids. Germline loops: CDR1 SGHDN, CDR2 FVKESK. V dropped 1 base and J dropped 3 bases, with 10 bases sitting between them. CDR3: CASSQVSGVYEQYF. The CDR3 region has the DNA TGTGCCAGCAGCCAAGTTAGCGGAGTCTACGAGCAGTACTTC.

The chain carries TRBV9 and TRBJ2-7, with TRBD2 as a possible D gene (6 bases). The length of the CDR3 is 15 residues. V gave up 4 bases and J gave up 5 bases, with 19 bases separating them. Germline V gene lookup returns CDR1 SGDLS and CDR2 YYNGEE. CDR3 sequence: CASSLTPSAANEQYF. CDR3 nucleotides: TGTGCCAGCAGCTTAACTCCTAGCGCAGCCAACGAGCAGTACTTC.

This clonotype was recorded a few times. The chain uses TRBV3-1 and TRBJ1-6; TRBD1 is a possible D gene (6 bases). This CDR3 has 16 amino acids. Trimming removed 4 bases at V and 7 bases at J, with 17 bases between. Per germline, CDR1 LGHDT and CDR2 YNNKEL (reference sequence). This CDR3 is CASSLSGGYWNSPLHF. The DNA for the CDR3 is TGTGCCAGCAGCCTATCCGGGGGCTATTGGAATTCACCCCTCCACTTT.

The chain combines TRBV12-3 or TRBV12-4 with TRBJ2-2; tentative D call: TRBD1 (5 bases). V lost 6 bases and J 5 bases, leaving 13 bases between the germline ends. The CDR3 is made up of 14 amino acids. The CDR3, as DNA: TGTGCCAGCAGAAGTAGGGGAAGTACCGGGGAGCTGTTTTTT. Translated: CASRSRGSTGELFF.

The chain uses TRBV5-1 and TRBJ1-4; TRBD1 is a possible D gene (5 bases). This CDR3 comprises 13 residues. V was cut by 4 bases and J by 8 bases, with 12 bases left in between. Germline values: CDR1 SGHRS, CDR2 YFSETQ. CDR3 coding DNA: TGCGCCAGCAGCCGGGGGGTTGGCGAAAAACTGTTTTTT. Translating gives CASSRGVGEKLFF.

The gene calls are TRBV6-1 and TRBJ2-5, with unresolved D. V lost 6 bases to trimming and J lost 1 base, with 12 bases between them. Germline CDR1 MNHNS, CDR2 SASEGT. The CDR3 has 14 residues. The CDR3 nucleotides read TGTGCCAGCAGGGTCTTGGTGGTCCAAGAGACCCAGTACTTC. It yields the protein CASRVLVVQETQYF.

Concerning this clonotype itself: A much larger clone sits a single nucleotide away, making a read error possible. In DNA, the CDR3 is TGTGCCAGCAGCCGAGGGGGAGCAAATGAAGAACTGTTTTTT. Its translation: CASSRGGANEELFF. The V and J genes are TRBV7-9 and TRBJ1-4, with D perhaps TRBD1 (6 bases). Germline V CDR1 and CDR2: SEHNR, FQNEAQ (reference sequence). The CDR3 consists of 14 residues.

This clonotype came up a few times. One junction end does not reproduce the germline sequence, and a read error may be involved. The J gene is TRBJ2-5, the V gene TRBV25-1; D gene ambiguous. The CDR3 extends over 14 amino acids. The V gene's germline CDR1 is MGHDK and CDR2 SYGVNS. The DNA of the CDR3 is TGTGCCAGTAGTGAAATCGGGCCCCTAGGGACCCAGTACTTC. It encodes CASSEIGPLGTQYF. Variable domain in full (rest from reference TRBV25-1 and TRBJ2-5): EADIYQTPRYLVIGTGKKITLECSQTMGHDKMYWYQQDPGMELHLIHYSYGVNSTEKGDLSSESTVSRIRTEHFPLTLESARPSHTSQYLCASSEIGPLGTQYFGPGTRLLVL.

The gene calls are TRBV6-2 or TRBV6-3 and TRBJ2-3; possibly TRBD1 for D (6 bases). Germline loops: CDR1 MNHEY, CDR2 SVGEGT. There are 16 residues in the CDR3. Trimming pared 0 bases from V and 6 bases from J, leaving 16 bases between. CDR3 sequence: CASSYSQDNQGDTQYF. CDR3 nucleotides: TGTGCCAGCAGTTACTCTCAAGACAATCAGGGGGATACGCAGTATTTT.

The table lists this clonotype with a few counts. V and J are TRBV12-3 or TRBV12-4 and TRBJ2-1, with 10 bases fitting TRBD2. V gave up 0 bases and J gave up 6 bases; unmatched junction bases: 2. This CDR3 region has 15 residues. CDR3 sequence (DNA): TGTGCCAGCAGTTTAGCGGGACTAGCGATCAATGAGCAGTTCTTC. Its translation is CASSLAGLAINEQFF.

Only a few counts were recorded for this clonotype. V usage is TRBV7-2 and J usage is TRBJ2-5; possibly TRBD1 or TRBD2 for D (5 bases each). Trimming shortened V by 0 bases and J by 5 bases, and 10 bases separated the two germline ends. Germline values: CDR1 SGHTA, CDR2 FQGNSA. The CDR3 loop spans 14 amino acids. CDR3 sequence (DNA): TGTGCCAGCAGCTTAGCGGCCTGGGGGGAGACCCAGTACTTC. Encoded protein: CASSLAAWGETQYF.

The chain links TRBV6-4 to TRBJ2-2, with D possibly matching TRBD1 (5 bases). The V gene's germline CDR1 is MRHNA and CDR2 SNTAGT. V was pared by 5 bases and J by 7 bases, with 11 bases between. The CDR3 has 13 amino acids. CDR3 loop: CASSRREGGELFF. CDR3 nucleotides: TGTGCCAGCAGTCGCAGGGAAGGCGGGGAGCTGTTTTTT.

This clonotype has more than one count but fewer than ten. The chain is built from TRBV12-3 or TRBV12-4 and TRBJ1-1; D is perhaps TRBD1 (6 bases). This CDR3 contains 14 residues. Trimming removed 6 bases from V and 2 bases from J, with 13 bases in between. Here the CDR3 reads CASRYRAFNTEAFF. DNA of the CDR3: TGTGCCAGCAGATACAGGGCCTTTAACACTGAAGCTTTCTTT.

This clonotype was observed at least ten times. The V call is TRBV7-2, the J call TRBJ1-6; no firm D call. Germline V lookup: CDR1 SGHTA, CDR2 FQGNSA. The V gene lost 6 bases and the J gene lost 7 bases, with 4 bases spanning the gap. The CDR3 consists of 11 residues. CDR3 sequence reads: CASRKNSPLHF. Here the CDR3 DNA reads TGTGCCAGCAGGAAGAATTCACCCCTCCACTTT.

This clonotype occurred many times. The V gene is TRBV20-1, the J gene TRBJ2-7, with 9 bases that match TRBD2. Germline V gene sequence: CDR1 DFQATT, CDR2 SNEGSKA (reference sequence). The CDR3 contains 13 residues. Trimming cost V 6 bases and J 8 bases; bases outside gene matches: 11. For the CDR3, the DNA is TGCAGTGCCCCGGACGCGACTAGCGGCAAGCAGTACTTC. This gives the protein CSAPDATSGKQYF.

The chain recombines TRBV20-1 with TRBJ2-5, with TRBD2 as a possible D gene (7 bases). Germline CDR1 and CDR2: DFQATT and SNEGSKA (reference sequence). This CDR3 spans 13 amino acids. Trimming took 4 bases from V and 5 from J, leaving 14 bases between them. Here the CDR3 reads CSATRGAWETQYF. CDR3 in DNA: TGCAGTGCTACCCGGGGGGCCTGGGAGACCCAGTACTTC.

This clonotype has just a few counts. The V gene is TRBV5-1, the J gene TRBJ1-1, with no clear D. The CDR3 consists of 14 residues. Trimming stripped 2 bases from V and 2 bases from J, with 10 bases between. CDR1 and CDR2 from the germline V gene are SGHRS and YFSETQ. This CDR3 is CASSFSLVNTEAFF. CDR3 sequence (DNA): TGCGCCAGCAGCTTCTCCTTAGTAAACACTGAAGCTTTCTTT.

The V gene is TRBV20-1, the J gene TRBJ1-1; D remains ambiguous. Trimming left V 6 bases short and J 7 bases short, with 9 bases between. The CDR3 runs 10 residues. The V gene's germline CDR1 is DFQATT and CDR2 SNEGSKA (reference sequence). The CDR3 loop reads CSATRVEAFF. CDR3 DNA: TGCAGTGCCACACGGGTTGAAGCTTTCTTT.

This clonotype appeared many times. V usage is TRBV20-1 and J usage is TRBJ1-1, with D possibly being TRBD1 (6 bases). CDR3 length: 11 residues. Germline CDR1 reads DFQATT; CDR2 reads SNEGSKA (reference sequence). In DNA, the CDR3 is TGCAGGGGGATGAGGGGGACTGAAGCTTTCTTT. This gives the protein CRGMRGTEAFF.

The genes are TRBV7-2 and TRBJ1-1; D unresolved. This CDR3 is built from 14 residues. The V gene lost 1 base and the J gene lost 3 bases, with 9 bases spanning the gap. Germline CDR1 SGHTA, CDR2 FQGNSA. For the CDR3, the DNA is TGTGCCAGCAGCTTAGTCTCTGGGTACACTGAAGCTTTCTTT. This encodes CASSLVSGYTEAFF.

This clonotype was detected only a few times. V gene TRBV28 combines with J gene TRBJ1-2, with D hard to call. The CDR3 runs to 10 residues. Germline-derived CDR1 and CDR2 are MDHEN and SYDVKM. Trimming removed 5 bases at V and 3 bases at J, with 1 base between. The CDR3 sequence is CASSDYGYTF. The CDR3 coding sequence is TGTGCCAGCAGTGACTATGGCTACACCTTC.

CDR3 loop: CASSFKWSSYEQYF. The CDR3, as DNA: TGTGCCAGCAGTTTTAAGTGGAGCTCCTACGAGCAGTACTTC. The chain links TRBV27 to TRBJ2-7; D remains ambiguous. This CDR3 comprises 14 residues. The V end lost 3 bases, the J end lost 0 bases, and 9 bases lay between the germline ends. Germline V gives CDR1 MNHEY, CDR2 SMNVEV (reference sequence).

The V and J genes are TRBV5-1 and TRBJ1-1; a weak D match, TRBD1 (6 bases). This CDR3 has 14 amino acids. Germline CDR1 SGHRS, CDR2 YFSETQ. Trimming removed 4 bases at V and 5 bases at J, with 15 bases between. CDR3 sequence (DNA): TGCGCCAGCAGCGCAATACAGGGCCGGACTGAAGCTTTCTTT. It encodes CASSAIQGRTEAFF.

This clonotype was counted only a few times. J is TRBJ2-5 and V is TRBV7-2; possibly TRBD2 for D (7 bases). V was shortened by 5 bases and J by 4 bases, with 20 bases between the two germline ends. The germline V gene encodes CDR1 SGHTA and CDR2 FQGNSA. This CDR3 contains 16 residues. CDR3 sequence: CASSPIGGRGAETQYF. The CDR3 region has the DNA TGTGCCAGCAGCCCAATAGGGGGGAGGGGGGCAGAGACCCAGTACTTC.

The chain combines TRBV24-1 with TRBJ2-5; 7 positions agree with TRBD1. V dropped 6 bases and J dropped 5; count of bases not matched to a gene: 11. The CDR3 covers 15 residues. Germline V gene data show CDR1 as KGHDR and CDR2 as SFDVKD. The CDR3 protein is CATSLEGALGETQYF. In DNA, the CDR3 is TGTGCCACCAGTTTAGAGGGGGCGCTTGGGGAGACCCAGTACTTC.

The sample holds a few counts of this clonotype. The chain carries TRBV7-9 and TRBJ2-1; possibly TRBD2 for D (6 bases). CDR3 length: 13 residues. CDR1 is SEHNR and CDR2 is FQNEAQ in the germline V gene (reference sequence). V lost 2 bases and J lost 9, with 11 bases in between. The CDR3 protein is CASSLFEGLEQFF. CDR3 DNA: TGTGCCAGCAGCTTATTCGAGGGACTTGAGCAGTTCTTC.

This clonotype was seen more than once but under ten times. The chain links TRBV20-1 to TRBJ2-5; D unclear. V dropped 2 bases and J dropped 5 bases, with 12 bases sitting between them. CDR3 length equals 13 residues. Germline V gives CDR1 DFQATT, CDR2 SNEGSKA (reference sequence). In DNA form, the CDR3 reads TGCAGTGCTAGACCTTGGAGTGACGAGACCCAGTACTTC. Translated, it gives CSARPWSDETQYF.

This clonotype was seen many times. The chain recombines TRBV7-2 with TRBJ2-3; 10 bases line up with TRBD2. After removal of 8 bases from V and 1 base from J, the junction contained 9 bases not matched to a gene. CDR3 length equals 16 residues. Germline V gene sequence: CDR1 SGHTA, CDR2 FQGNSA. The DNA of the CDR3 is TGTGCCAGCCAGCGGGAGGGGTTCTATGGCACAGATACGCAGTATTTT. Its protein is CASQREGFYGTDTQYF.

This clonotype was found a few times. The gene calls are TRBV20-1 and TRBJ2-2; D not resolved. Germline V CDR1 and CDR2: DFQATT, SNEGSKA (reference sequence). The V end lost 3 bases, the J end lost 1 base, and 9 bases lay between the germline ends. The CDR3 loop spans 14 amino acids. The CDR3 loop is CSARKALNTGELFF. The CDR3 region has the DNA TGCAGTGCTAGGAAGGCGTTGAACACCGGGGAGCTGTTTTTT.

The chain is built from TRBV9 and TRBJ2-7, with TRBD1 matching over 7 bases. The V gene end was trimmed by 2 bases and the J gene end by 3 bases; junction bases not matched to a gene: 5. The CDR3 runs to 14 residues. CDR1 SGDLS and CDR2 YYNGEE come from the germline V gene. The CDR3 is CASSVQGVGYEQYF. CDR3 bases: TGTGCCAGCAGCGTCCAGGGGGTGGGCTACGAGCAGTACTTC.

V and J are TRBV6-1 and TRBJ1-5; 7 bases are a match to TRBD1. Germline trimming cut 6 bases from V and 5 bases from J; bases unmatched to any gene: 7. The CDR3 totals 14 residues. Germline loops: CDR1 MNHNS, CDR2 SASEGT. The CDR3 protein is CASRETGMDQPQHF. The CDR3 coding sequence is TGTGCCAGCAGGGAGACAGGGATGGATCAGCCCCAGCATTTT.